The present T cell receptor (beta chain) was sequenced within a study of shared clonotypes between healthy human individuals. Using immunoSEQ multiplex PCR, the repertoire was profiled, and TCRdb retains in-frame clones only, with some absent. This table holds almost 700,000 clones, 92% found once. Naive-designated CD8 cells lacked CD45RO, were positively enriched for CCR7, and omitted terminally differentiated effector memory CD45RA+ cells. Trimming took 1 base from V and 2 from J, leaving 8 bases between them. This CDR3 region has 14 residues. The germline V gene encodes CDR1 SGHVS and CDR2 FQNEAQ.

V is TRBV7-8 and J is TRBJ1-2; D gene unclear. Sequenced: naive CD8+ T cells sorted from blood. The sequence was obtained from a man aged 25-45 years in good health. The CDR3 region has the DNA TGTGCCAGCAGCTTAGGAGGAGGGAACTATGGCTACACCTTC. Amino acids: CASSLGGGNYGYTF.